This T cell receptor beta chain was retrieved from a study of blood T cell repertoires in COVID-19. Across the whole study: Researchers got acute and convalescent COVID-19 samples from the United States, Italy and Spain. T cells, B-cell-depleted T cells, or PBMCs provided the cDNA or gDNA that served as material.

Authors' analysis steps: Reference gene primer amplification gave estimated nucleated cell counts. The method was immunoSEQ multiplex PCR; TCRdb's version includes in-frame clones alone and lacks a portion of them. V and J calls and clone size come straight from that table; D and trimming were deduced from the DNA. The sample holds about 140,000 clones; roughly three quarters are singletons and the top ten take less than 2%. V was trimmed by 1 base and J by 0 bases, leaving 12 bases between them. The CDR3 runs to 16 residues. CDR1 KGHSH and CDR2 LQKENI come from the germline V gene. The receptor was derived from an older woman with acute or convalescent COVID-19. The chain is built from TRBV18 and TRBJ1-1, with D perhaps matching TRBD1 (6 bases). Sequencing was carried out using peripheral blood. Written as DNA, the CDR3 is TGTGCCAGCTCACCACTACCCGACAGGATGAACACTGAAGCTTTCTTT. Protein sequence: CASSPLPDRMNTEAFF.